The 18 T cell receptor beta chains below were found in one sample sequenced in a study of human thymus T cells. Measured with immunoSEQ multiplex PCR; TCRdb has only the in-frame clones, and not every one. The data show approximately 46,000 clones, 85% to 95% seen once. Sequencing was performed on blood. The origin of the receptors is a girl less than two years old with a congenital heart defect but otherwise immunologically healthy.

The chain is built from TRBV2 and TRBJ2-7; 9 bases line up with TRBD2. This CDR3 has 15 amino acids. Germline CDR1 and CDR2: SNHLY and FYNNEI. V was pared by 3 bases and J by 6 bases, with 9 bases of the junction left unmatched. CDR3 nucleotide sequence: TGTGCCAGCAGTGATGAGGCGGGAGGGCTGGCCGAGCAGTACTTC. This encodes CASSDEAGGLAEQYF.

This clone was observed once. The chain carries TRBV18 and TRBJ2-1, with TRBD2 matching 7 bases. CDR3 length equals 14 residues. CDR1 KGHSH and CDR2 LQKENI come from the germline V gene. The junction had 9 bases not matched to a gene; V was cut back by 0 bases and J by 13 bases. The CDR3 nucleotides are TGTGCCAGCTCACCACCGAGCGCGGGAGTTCCCCAGTTCTTC. It codes for CASSPPSAGVPQFF.

V usage is TRBV6-5 and J usage is TRBJ2-5; D unresolved. The V and J ends lost 0 bases and 2 bases respectively, with 10 bases between them. The germline V gene has CDR1 MNHEY and CDR2 SVGAGI. The CDR3 totals 15 residues. The CDR3 bases are TGTGCCAGCAGTTACTCGTGGAGTGGGCAAGAGACCCAGTACTTC. The encoded protein is CASSYSWSGQETQYF.

This clone came up once. The chain links TRBV5-1 to TRBJ2-3; D might be TRBD2 (5 bases). With 2 bases removed from V and 1 base from J, the gap between germline ends came to 8 bases. From germline, CDR1 is SGHRS and CDR2 YFSETQ. The CDR3 loop spans 14 amino acids. CDR3 sequence: CASSLGSGTDTQYF. The CDR3 DNA follows: TGCGCCAGCAGCTTAGGGAGCGGCACAGATACGCAGTATTTT.

The chain recombines TRBV6-6 with TRBJ2-7; TRBD1 aligns across 11 bases. CDR1 is MNHNY and CDR2 is SVGAGI in the germline V gene (reference sequence). This CDR3 contains 14 residues. The V segment lost 4 bases and the J segment 7 bases; nucleotides outside the gene matches: 6. This chain's CDR3 is CASSWGQGVEEQYF. In DNA, the CDR3 is TGTGCCAGCAGTTGGGGACAGGGGGTTGAGGAGCAGTACTTC.

The rearrangement uses TRBV4-2 and TRBJ1-5; the D is unclear. The CDR3 is made up of 15 amino acids. The germline V and J ends were trimmed by 0 bases and 4 bases, with 10 bases remaining between them. Germline V gene sequence: CDR1 LGHNA, CDR2 YNFKEQ. The CDR3, as DNA: TGTGCCAGCAGCCAAGATCTAGCAGGAAATCAGCCCCAGCATTTT. The encoded protein is CASSQDLAGNQPQHF.

This chain links TRBV18 with TRBJ2-2; maybe TRBD1 (6 bases). The V end was cut by 6 bases, the J end by 3 bases, with 14 bases between. The CDR3 extends over 15 amino acids. The V gene's germline CDR1 is KGHSH and CDR2 LQKENI. CDR3 nucleotide sequence: TGTGCCAGCTCGATGCCGGGACAACACACCGGGGAGCTGTTTTTT. Translating it yields CASSMPGQHTGELFF.

This clone showed up just once. The chain joins TRBV19 to TRBJ2-3, with TRBD2 as a possible D gene (6 bases). V lost 4 bases to trimming and J lost 5 bases, with 7 bases between them. Looked up from germline, CDR1 is LNHDA and CDR2 is SQIVND (reference sequence). There are 12 residues in the CDR3. The CDR3 loop is CASSTRGDTQYF. In DNA, the CDR3 is TGTGCCAGTAGTACGCGGGGAGATACGCAGTATTTT.

The J gene is TRBJ2-7, the V gene TRBV7-6, with D perhaps TRBD1 (5 bases). Germline values: CDR1 SGHVS, CDR2 FNYEAQ. Trimming took 2 bases from V and 3 from J, leaving 17 bases between them. The CDR3 is made up of 16 amino acids. CDR3 protein: CASSLPPGPTFYEQYF. DNA for the CDR3: TGTGCCAGCAGCTTACCTCCAGGGCCCACCTTCTACGAGCAGTACTTC.

The rearrangement links TRBV29-1 to TRBJ2-3, with 9 bases identical to TRBD1. This CDR3 has 18 amino acids. Germline V gene sequence: CDR1 SQVTM, CDR2 ANQGSEA. Germline trimming cut 3 bases from V and 7 bases from J; bases unmatched to any gene: 20. The CDR3: CSVDKGQGAVWEPHTQYF. The CDR3 DNA follows: TGCAGCGTTGATAAGGGACAGGGTGCGGTCTGGGAGCCTCATACGCAGTATTTT.

CDR3 sequence reads: CASSIASAGIHNQPQHF. The CDR3 bases are TGTGCCAGTAGTATCGCTTCGGCAGGGATACACAATCAGCCCCAGCATTTT. The chain links TRBV19 to TRBJ1-5, with D possibly matching TRBD1 (5 bases). Germline lookup yields CDR1 LNHDA and CDR2 SQIVND (reference sequence). The CDR3 is 17 amino acids. Trimming stripped 3 bases from V and 3 bases from J, with 18 bases between.

The chain is built from TRBV7-8 and TRBJ2-5; 8 nucleotides agree with TRBD2. In germline, CDR1 is SGHVS, CDR2 FQNEAQ. The ends lost 5 bases at V and 2 bases at J; junction bases unmatched: 4. This CDR3 is built from 14 residues. The CDR3 protein is CASSKRGRQETQYF. Written as DNA, the CDR3 is TGTGCCAGCAGCAAGCGGGGGCGACAAGAGACCCAGTACTTC.

This chain joins TRBV7-9 and TRBJ2-1, with D perhaps matching TRBD2 (5 bases). Trimming shortened V by 1 base and J by 4 bases, and 20 bases separated the two germline ends. CDR1 is SEHNR and CDR2 is FQNEAQ in the germline V gene (reference sequence). The CDR3 is made up of 18 amino acids. The CDR3 reads CASSLGFKRPRGYNEQFF. Written as DNA, the CDR3 is TGTGCCAGCAGCTTAGGGTTTAAGCGGCCCAGAGGGTACAATGAGCAGTTCTTC.

The rearrangement uses TRBV18 and TRBJ2-7; maybe TRBD2 (6 bases). Deletions cut 5 bases from V and 3 bases from J, with 14 bases between. The CDR3 runs to 14 residues. From germline, CDR1 is KGHSH and CDR2 LQKENI. This CDR3 is CASSTDYTYYEQYF. CDR3 coding DNA: TGTGCCAGCTCAACGGACTATACTTACTACGAGCAGTACTTC.

The V call is TRBV5-5, the J call TRBJ2-2; 13 nucleotides line up with TRBD2. The J segment lost 5 bases and the V segment lost 0 bases, leaving 1 base of the junction unmatched. The CDR3 is made up of 16 amino acids. CDR1 and CDR2 from the germline V gene are SGHKS and YYEKEE (reference sequence). Here the CDR3 reads CASSLELAGGTGELFF. CDR3 bases: TGTGCCAGCAGCTTGGAACTAGCGGGAGGGACCGGGGAGCTGTTTTTT.

The chain has TRBV12-5 and TRBJ2-7; 11 bases agree with TRBD2. J lost 3 bases, V lost 1 base, and 2 bases had no gene match. Germline-derived CDR1 and CDR2 are LGHNT and FRNRAP. The CDR3 is 15 residues long. CDR3 nucleotide sequence: TGTGCTAGTGGTTTGGGGCTAGCGGGGGGCTACGAGCAGTACTTC. This codes for CASGLGLAGGYEQYF.

The gene calls are TRBV7-2 and TRBJ2-1; D is unclear. Germline CDR1 reads SGHTA; CDR2 reads FQGNSA. The CDR3 runs 12 residues. V was clipped by 1 base and J by 12 bases, with 10 bases between them. For the CDR3, the DNA is TGTGCCAGCAGCTTAGTAGTTCACGCGCAGTTCTTC. Amino acids: CASSLVVHAQFF.

Concerning this clone: The junction differs from germline at one of its ends, possibly a read error. The rearrangement links TRBV6-1 to TRBJ1-1, with 9 bases that match TRBD1. This CDR3 region has 11 residues. Germline lookup yields CDR1 MNHNS and CDR2 SASEGT. This chain's CDR3 is CASSGKGQGSF. CDR3 DNA: TGTGCCAGCAGTGGTAAAGGACAGGGGTCCTTT.